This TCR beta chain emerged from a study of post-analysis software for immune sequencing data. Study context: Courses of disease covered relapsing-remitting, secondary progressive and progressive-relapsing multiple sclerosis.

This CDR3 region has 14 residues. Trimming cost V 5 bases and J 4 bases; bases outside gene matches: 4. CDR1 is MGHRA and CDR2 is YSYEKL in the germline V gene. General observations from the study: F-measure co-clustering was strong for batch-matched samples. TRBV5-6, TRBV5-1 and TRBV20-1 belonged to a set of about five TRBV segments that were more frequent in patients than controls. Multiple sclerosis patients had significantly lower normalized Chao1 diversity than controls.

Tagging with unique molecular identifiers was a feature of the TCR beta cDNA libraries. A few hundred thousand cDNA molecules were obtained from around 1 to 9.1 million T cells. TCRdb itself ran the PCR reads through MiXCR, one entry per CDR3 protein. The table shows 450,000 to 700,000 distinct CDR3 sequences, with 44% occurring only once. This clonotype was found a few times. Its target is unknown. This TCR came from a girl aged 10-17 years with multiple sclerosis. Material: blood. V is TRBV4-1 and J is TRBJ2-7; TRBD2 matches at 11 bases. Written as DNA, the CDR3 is TGCGCCAGCAGCGAGACTAGCGGGGAGTACGAGCAGTACTTC. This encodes CASSETSGEYEQYF.